This T cell receptor beta chain was captured by sequencing in a study of blood T cells in healthy people across ages. Study results and limitations: Estimates of diversity drawn from one million T cells were considered underestimates. TCR beta diversity correlated strongly with naive T cell percentage. Per million T cells, TCR beta diversity dropped roughly linearly as age increased.

This clonotype was seen a handful of times. What it recognizes is unknown. Together with a sample-barcoded 5' primer, a J-beta primer mix was included in a second PCR lasting 7 to 11 cycles. A tag from a template-switch adaptor with 12 random nucleotides marked each cDNA molecule. TCRdb analysed the 5' RACE reads with MiXCR anew, one entry per CDR3 protein. The repertoire holds over 1,200,000 distinct CDR3 sequences, with 55% to 75% as singletons. CDR3 size: 13 residues. V was trimmed by 4 bases and J by 6 bases, leaving 13 bases between them. The germline V gene has CDR1 SEHNR and CDR2 FQNEAQ (reference sequence).

Sequencing used blood. The sequence was obtained from a man aged 18 to 30 in good health. The genes are TRBV7-9 and TRBJ2-7; D assignment may be TRBD1 or TRBD2 (6 bases each). For the CDR3, the DNA is TGTGCCAGCAGCTCCTTGGGGGGCGGCGAGCAGTACTTC. Protein product: CASSSLGGGEQYF.